The 2 T cell receptor beta chains given below trace back to one sample, sequenced in a study of cytotoxic CD8 clonotypes in ibrutinib-treated CLL. Only in-frame clones appear in the TCRdb table, and some are missing; sequencing was by immunoSEQ multiplex PCR. The table includes about 45,000 clones, 60% to 80% detected once. Sequenced material: PBMCs, taken after 24 months of ibrutinib treatment. These receptors were collected from a human donor with chronic lymphocytic leukemia.

This clone was detected only once. The chain has TRBV2 and TRBJ2-1; D is possibly TRBD1 or TRBD2 (5 bases each). Germline V gene data show CDR1 as SNHLY and CDR2 as FYNNEI. The germline V and J ends were trimmed by 1 base and 3 bases, with 7 bases remaining between them. The CDR3 is made up of 14 amino acids. CDR3 in DNA: TGTGCCAGCAGTGAAGGGGGGTACTACAATGAGCAGTTCTTC. Translating it yields CASSEGGYYNEQFF.

This clone was picked up a small number of times. This chain joins TRBV7-6 and TRBJ2-7, with TRBD1 matching 7 bases. J gave up 5 bases and V 2 bases, and 9 bases lay outside the gene matches. Germline assignment: CDR1 SGHVS and CDR2 FNYEAQ. The CDR3 has 15 amino acids. CDR3 residues: CASSLSDRDANEQYF. The CDR3 DNA is TGTGCCAGCAGCTTATCTGACAGGGACGCCAACGAGCAGTACTTC.